Listed below are T cell receptor beta chains from one sample, sequenced in a study of cytomegalovirus exposure and HLA in healthy donors. Assay used: immunoSEQ multiplex PCR; TCRdb lists only in-frame clones, some missing. The profile shows some 130,000 clones, roughly 79% of them singletons. The specimen sequenced was PBMCs. All receptors come from a man in his thirties or forties in good health and CMV-seropositive. The CDR3 runs from the conserved cysteine through the conserved F or W. The order of the fields is J gene, V gene, D gene, clone size, CDR3 DNA, CDR3 protein. D genes are given only for firm matches. Rows give clone size only sometimes, using once, few, many, or a class for an expanded clone.

TRBJ2-7	TRBV5-1	TRBD2	once	TGCGCCAGCAGCTTGACTAGCGGGAGTAGCGAGCAGTACTTC	CASSLTSGSSEQYF
TRBJ1-6	TRBV5-1	NA	NA	TGCGCCAGCAGCTTGGCCTGGACACTTTCACCCCTCCACTTT	CASSLAWTLSPLHF
TRBJ1-1	TRBV2	NA	NA	TGTGCCAGCAAGGGGCAGGGGAACACTGAAGCTTTCTTT	CASKGQGNTEAFF
TRBJ2-1	TRBV5-1	TRBD2	NA	TGCGCCAGCAGCTTGGACGGGACTAGCGACCCGCTGGTCTTC	CASSLDGTSDPLVF
TRBJ2-3	TRBV6-5	TRBD2	medium-sized	TGTGCCAGCAGATCCGGACTAGCTGGGACAGATACGCAGTATTTT	CASRSGLAGTDTQYF
TRBJ2-1	TRBV9	TRBD1	NA	TGTGCCAGCAGCGTAGAGGACAGGGCCTACAATGAGCAGTTCTTC	CASSVEDRAYNEQFF
TRBJ1-5	TRBV27	TRBD1	NA	TGTGCCAGCGGCAGGGGGGCAGCTGGAAATCAGCCCCAGCATTTT	CASGRGAAGNQPQHF
TRBJ2-2	TRBV5-1	NA	once	TGCGCCAGCAGCGGCAGTGCGAACACCGGGGAGCTGTTTTTT	CASSGSANTGELFF
TRBJ1-6	TRBV7-2	NA	NA	TGTGCCAGCAGCTTCCCGGATTCACCCCTCCACTTT	CASSFPDSPLHF
TRBJ1-3	TRBV19	NA	NA	TGTGCTCCACCCTGCGGGGGGATCTCTGGAAACACCATATATTTT	CAPPCGGISGNTIYF
TRBJ2-7	TRBV29-1	NA	NA	TGCAGCGTTGAGGGGGCTTTCAACGAGCAGTACTTC	CSVEGAFNEQYF
TRBJ2-7	TRBV5-1	TRBD2	NA	TGCGCCAGCACGGGAGGTAGGGAGACGTCCTACGAGCAGTACTTC	CASTGGRETSYEQYF
TRBJ2-2	TRBV29-1	NA	many	TGCAGCGTTGAAGGGCAGGGGATCGTCGGGGAGCTGTTTTTT	CSVEGQGIVGELFF
TRBJ2-2	TRBV7-3	TRBD1	NA	TGTGCCAGCAGCCCGGACAGGGGCTACACCGGGGAGCTGTTTTTT	CASSPDRGYTGELFF
TRBJ2-7	TRBV9	TRBD2	NA	TGTGCCAGCGGACTAGCGGGAGGGCACGAGCAGTACTTC	CASGLAGGHEQYF
TRBJ2-7	TRBV5-1	TRBD1	NA	TGCGCCAGCAGCCCAGGGGGCGACCTGCCGGAGCAGTACTTC	CASSPGGDLPEQYF
TRBJ2-1	TRBV7-3	TRBD2	NA	TGTGCCAGCAGCTCAACTAGCGGGGCCGAGCAGTTCTTC	CASSSTSGAEQFF
TRBJ2-7	TRBV30	NA	NA	TGTGCCTGGAAGAGGTCCAGCTCCTACGAGCAGTACTTC	CAWKRSSSYEQYF
TRBJ2-4	TRBV18	NA	NA	TGTGCCAGCTCACCAACAGAGTTAAACATTCAGTACTTC	CASSPTELNIQYF
TRBJ2-1	TRBV4-2	NA	once	TGTGCCAGCAGCCAAGAGTTGGGCCGTCCGAGCTCCTACAATGAGCAGTTCTTC	CASSQELGRPSSYNEQFF
TRBJ2-7	TRBV18	TRBD1	NA	TGTGCCAGCTCACCATCCAGACAGGGGACCCACGAGCAGTACTTC	CASSPSRQGTHEQYF
TRBJ1-5	TRBV9	NA	NA	TGTGCCAGCAGCGTATCGGGGGGGCCCTATAGCAATCAGCCCCAGCATTTT	CASSVSGGPYSNQPQHF
TRBJ2-7	TRBV5-4	TRBD1	NA	TGTGCCAGCAGCCAAGGGACAGTGAGCTACGAGCAGTACTTC	CASSQGTVSYEQYF
TRBJ2-2	TRBV27	NA	once	TGTGCCAGCAGTTTAATGTCCAGGGAGAACACCGGGGAGCTGTTTTTT	CASSLMSRENTGELFF
TRBJ2-6	TRBV5-4	NA	NA	TGTGCCAGCAGCCTCCAGGTCCCCGCCGGGGCCAACGTCCTGACTTTC	CASSLQVPAGANVLTF
TRBJ2-3	TRBV4-1	TRBD2	NA	TGCGCCAGCAGCCTAAGGAGGCGGGAGGCGGCAGATACGCAGTATTTT	CASSLRRREAADTQYF
TRBJ1-1	TRBV11-2	NA	NA	TGTGCCAGCAGCTTAGAGCGAGTCCTGAACACTGAAGCTTTCTTT	CASSLERVLNTEAFF
TRBJ2-2	TRBV2	TRBD2	NA	TGTGCCAGCAGTGGAAGCGGGAGCAGGAACACCGGGGAGCTGTTTTTT	CASSGSGSRNTGELFF
TRBJ1-1	TRBV2	TRBD1	NA	TGTGCCAGCAGTGGACAGGGGGGCACTGAAGCTTTCTTT	CASSGQGGTEAFF
TRBJ2-3	TRBV28	NA	NA	TGTGCCAGCAGGGGGGGGCCCGATACGCAGTATTTT	CASRGGPDTQYF
TRBJ2-7	TRBV5-1	TRBD2	NA	TGCGCCAGCACCCTAGGGCTAGCGGGAGGGGGCGAGCAGTACTTC	CASTLGLAGGGEQYF
TRBJ2-3	TRBV27	TRBD2	NA	TGTGCCAGCAGCCTTATGTCCCTTAGCGGGAGGGCCCGTTACCCGCAGTATTTT	CASSLMSLSGRARYPQYF
TRBJ2-2	TRBV15	TRBD1	NA	TGTGCCATACCCGCGTCCGGACAGGGGAACACCGGGGAGCTGTTTTTT	CAIPASGQGNTGELFF
TRBJ2-5	TRBV4-1	TRBD2	NA	TGCGCCAGCAGCCTTAGCGGGGGCCAAGAGACCCAGTACTTC	CASSLSGGQETQYF
TRBJ1-1	TRBV4-3	NA	NA	TGCGCCAGCAGCCAAGTAGCGGGAACTGAAGCTTTCTTT	CASSQVAGTEAFF
TRBJ1-5	TRBV7-2	NA	few	TGTGCCAGCAGCTTCGGACAGCAGAATCAGCCCCAGCATTTT	CASSFGQQNQPQHF
TRBJ2-1	TRBV7-6	TRBD1	NA	TGTGCCAGCAGCTTAGTTAGGACAGGGTCTAGTGAGCAGTTCTTC	CASSLVRTGSSEQFF
TRBJ2-7	TRBV7-9	NA	NA	TGTGCCAGCAGCTCCATGAGTTTTGGGGCCTCCTACGAGCAGTACTTC	CASSSMSFGASYEQYF
TRBJ1-2	TRBV5-4	TRBD1	NA	TGTGCCAGCAGAGACACAGGGGGCCTCGGCTTTAGCTATGGCTACACCTTC	CASRDTGGLGFSYGYTF
TRBJ2-2	TRBV5-4	NA	NA	TGTGCCAGCAGCTTGATGGGGGCGCGTACCGGGGAGCTGTTTTTT	CASSLMGARTGELFF
TRBJ1-1	TRBV19	NA	NA	TGTGCCAGTAGTGAGGAGGCCAGGAACACTGAAGCTTTCTTT	CASSEEARNTEAFF
TRBJ1-1	TRBV2	NA	NA	TGTGCCAGCAGGCTATACCTGATGAACACTGAAGCTTTCTTT	CASRLYLMNTEAFF
TRBJ2-2	TRBV7-8	NA	NA	TGTGCCAGCAGCCCCCGGGACTCAGCGAACACCGGGGAGCTGTTTTTT	CASSPRDSANTGELFF
TRBJ2-4	TRBV11-2	NA	NA	TGTGCCAGCAGCCCCGGAGTCAACACCGATCTAGCCAAAAACATTCAGTACTTC	CASSPGVNTDLAKNIQYF
TRBJ2-3	TRBV10-3	NA	NA	TGTGCCATCAGTGATTCGACTTCCACAGATACGCAGTATTTT	CAISDSTSTDTQYF
TRBJ2-1	TRBV13	NA	once	TGTGCCAGCAGCTCCCCCAGGGGCACATACAATGAGCAGTTCTTC	CASSSPRGTYNEQFF
TRBJ2-3	TRBV5-4	TRBD1	once	TGTGCCAGCAGCCACCGAGGGTGGGACAGGGGGCCAGATACGCAGTATTTT	CASSHRGWDRGPDTQYF
TRBJ1-4	TRBV6-5	NA	NA	TGTGCCAGCAGTTACGACAGGTGGGGAGCTGAAAAACTGTTTTTT	CASSYDRWGAEKLFF
TRBJ1-2	TRBV11-1	NA	NA	TGTGCCAGCAGCCCAGAGCAGGCGGGCTACTATGGCTACACCTTC	CASSPEQAGYYGYTF
TRBJ2-7	TRBV4-1	NA	NA	TGCGCCAGCAGCCAAGATTCCGGACACCAATCCTACGAGCAGTACTTC	CASSQDSGHQSYEQYF
TRBJ2-3	TRBV7-9	TRBD1	NA	TGTGCCAAAGGACAGGGGACAGATACGCAGTATTTT	CAKGQGTDTQYF
TRBJ1-2	TRBV30	NA	NA	TGTGCCTGGAGTGTAAGAACAGGCAGTATGTACTATGGCTACACCTTC	CAWSVRTGSMYYGYTF
TRBJ2-1	TRBV7-6	TRBD1	NA	TGTGCCAGCAGCTTGGAAAGACAGGGAATGAACTACAATGAGCAGTTCTTC	CASSLERQGMNYNEQFF
TRBJ2-7	TRBV21-1	NA	NA	TGTGCCAGCAGCAAGCGGGGACTAGCGGGGGGCCGGAGCTCCTACGAGCAGTACTTC	CASSKRGLAGGRSSYEQYF
TRBJ1-2	TRBV27	TRBD1	NA	TGTGCCAGCAGTTTCACGGGACAGGGGGCGAAAGGCTACACCTTC	CASSFTGQGAKGYTF
TRBJ1-2	TRBV5-1	TRBD1	few	TGCGCCAGCAGCTTGGAAGGGGACAGGGGTGTAAATGGCTACACCTTC	CASSLEGDRGVNGYTF
TRBJ2-7	TRBV11-2	TRBD1	NA	TGTGCCAGCAGCCCCGACAGGGTTATTCTCGAGCAGTACTTC	CASSPDRVILEQYF
TRBJ1-4	TRBV5-1	NA	NA	TGCGCCAGCAGCTCTGGACACGGCTCTGAAAAACTGTTTTTT	CASSSGHGSEKLFF
TRBJ2-7	TRBV12-2	NA	NA	TGTGCAAGTCGCTTAGTGGGCCTAGCGGGGGATCCCTACGAGCAGTACTTC	CASRLVGLAGDPYEQYF
TRBJ2-5	TRBV10-1	NA	NA	TGCGCCAGCAGTGAGGGCGGAGCCGACCAAGAGACCCAGTACTTC	CASSEGGADQETQYF